A single sample is the source of the 30 T cell receptor beta chains below, sequenced in a study of blood T cell repertoires in COVID-19. Produced via immunoSEQ multiplex PCR; TCRdb's table is partial and in-frame only. The sample comprises some 400,000 clones, roughly 90% of which are singletons, and 0.86% rests with the top ten. The sequencing input was PBMCs or T cells enriched from blood (not recorded which). These receptors were collected from a woman aged 40 to 49 who had been exposed to COVID-19.

The J gene is TRBJ2-1, the V gene TRBV13, with TRBD2 matching 10 bases. The CDR3 is made up of 15 amino acids. The junction had 5 bases not matched to a gene; V was cut back by 4 bases and J by 5 bases. CDR1 and CDR2 from the germline V gene are PRHDT and FYEKMQ (reference sequence). CDR3 amino acids: CASSSPGTSDNEQFF. The CDR3, as DNA: TGTGCCAGCAGCTCGCCCGGGACTAGCGACAATGAGCAGTTCTTC.

The rearrangement uses TRBV11-2 and TRBJ1-5; D may be TRBD1 (6 bases). Germline CDR1 and CDR2: SGHAT and FQNNGV. Trimming shortened V by 4 bases and J by 6 bases, and 16 bases separated the two germline ends. The CDR3 spans 15 residues. The CDR3 loop is CASSYTRTAGQPQHF. The DNA for the CDR3 is TGTGCCAGCAGCTACACTCGGACAGCTGGTCAGCCCCAGCATTTT. Variable domain in full (rest from reference TRBV11-2 and TRBJ1-5): EAGVAQSPRYKIIEKRQSVAFWCNPISGHATLYWYQQILGQGPKLLIQFQNNGVVDDSQLPKDRFSAERLKGVDSTLKIQPAKLEDSAVYLCASSYTRTAGQPQHFGDGTRLSIL.

V and J are TRBV30 and TRBJ1-5, with 10 bases aligning to TRBD1. Germline values: CDR1 GTSNPN, CDR2 SVGIG (reference sequence). Trimming cost V 3 bases and J 5 bases; bases outside gene matches: 16. The CDR3 runs to 18 residues. As DNA, the CDR3 is TGTGCCTGGAGGGTGAGGAGGACAGGGGGGAAGGAGGATCAGCCCCAGCATTTT. This gives the protein CAWRVRRTGGKEDQPQHF. Based on the CDR3 plus reference TRBV30 and TRBJ1-5, the full variable domain is SQTIHQWPATLVQPVGSPLSLECTVEGTSNPNLYWYRQAAGRGLQLLFYSVGIGQISSEVPQNLSASRPQDRQFILSSKKLLLSDSGFYLCAWRVRRTGGKEDQPQHFGDGTRLSIL.

The chain joins TRBV6-5 to TRBJ2-7; 7 nucleotides agree with TRBD1. The germline V gene encodes CDR1 MNHEY and CDR2 SVGAGI. With 0 bases clipped from V and 3 bases from J, the junction kept 5 bases outside the gene matches. CDR3 size: 15 residues. The CDR3 coding sequence is TGTGCCAGCAGTTACTCGGGGACAGCCTTCTACGAGCAGTACTTC. Translation: CASSYSGTAFYEQYF.

The count of this clone is one. The V gene is TRBV29-1, the J gene TRBJ1-2; D not resolved. Germline V lookup: CDR1 SQVTM, CDR2 ANQGSEA. Trimming removed 7 bases at V and 2 bases at J, with 8 bases between. The length of the CDR3 is 11 residues. Here the CDR3 DNA reads TGCAGCGATTACTGGAACTATGGCTACACCTTC. Protein product: CSDYWNYGYTF.

The CDR3 is CASSPSWTSGRLRGETQYF. For the CDR3, the DNA is TGCGCCAGCAGCCCTTCGTGGACTAGCGGGAGACTTAGAGGGGAGACCCAGTACTTC. The chain employs TRBV4-1 and TRBJ2-5; 13 nucleotides align to TRBD2. This CDR3 region has 19 residues. Germline V CDR1 and CDR2: MGHRA, YSYEKL. J gave up 5 bases and V 4 bases, and 16 bases lay outside the gene matches.

The chain carries TRBV19 and TRBJ1-1, with D possibly being TRBD1 (5 bases). The germline V gene has CDR1 LNHDA and CDR2 SQIVND (reference sequence). The CDR3 runs to 15 residues. Trimming left V 2 bases short and J 0 bases short, with 10 bases between. The CDR3 sequence is CASSIRRQLNTEAFF. The CDR3 DNA follows: TGTGCCAGTAGTATACGTCGACAGCTGAACACTGAAGCTTTCTTT. Combining the CDR3 with reference TRBV19 and TRBJ1-1 gives the whole variable domain DGGITQSPKYLFRKEGQNVTLSCEQNLNHDAMYWYRQDPGQGLRLIYYSQIVNDFQKGDIAEGYSVSREKKESFPLTVTSAQKNPTAFYLCASSIRRQLNTEAFFGQGTRLTVV.

The gene calls are TRBV9 and TRBJ2-5, with 9 nucleotides matching TRBD1. With 0 bases clipped from V and 0 bases from J, the junction kept 0 bases outside the gene matches. Germline V CDR1 and CDR2: SGDLS, YYNGEE. The CDR3 is made up of 15 amino acids. The CDR3 DNA follows: TGTGCCAGCAGCGTAGGGGACAGGGACCAAGAGACCCAGTACTTC. Translated, it gives CASSVGDRDQETQYF. The variable domain in full, with the rest retrieved from reference TRBV9 and TRBJ2-5, is DSGVTQTPKHLITATGQRVTLRCSPRSGDLSVYWYQQSLDQGLQFLIQYYNGEERAKGNILERFSAQQFPDLHSELNLSSLELGDSALYFCASSVGDRDQETQYFGPGTRLLVL.

This sequence joins TRBV13 and TRBJ2-3; D perhaps matches TRBD1 (5 bases). Germline V gene lookup returns CDR1 PRHDT and CDR2 FYEKMQ (reference sequence). The V end was cut by 4 bases, the J end by 1 base, with 21 bases between. This CDR3 comprises 18 residues. In nucleotides, the CDR3 is TGTGCCAGCAGCTGGGGCGCCAGCGAGTCCCCACGCACAGATACGCAGTATTTT. The encoded protein is CASSWGASESPRTDTQYF.

This clone was picked up one time. The chain has TRBV7-9 and TRBJ1-4, with 8 nucleotides matching TRBD1. J was trimmed by 2 bases and V by 8 bases; bases with no gene match: 13. CDR3 length: 17 residues. Germline assignment: CDR1 SEHNR and CDR2 FQNEAQ (reference sequence). The chain's CDR3 is CASLLGTGLATNEKLFF. CDR3 coding DNA: TGTGCCAGCCTCTTGGGGACAGGTTTAGCGACTAATGAAAAACTGTTTTTT.

The chain links TRBV9 to TRBJ1-4, with 8 bases fitting TRBD1. Germline CDR1 SGDLS, CDR2 YYNGEE. After removal of 2 bases from V and 8 bases from J, the junction contained 5 bases not matched to a gene. CDR3 length: 14 amino acids. CDR3 protein: CASSVGTGEEKLFF. Here the CDR3 DNA reads TGTGCCAGCAGCGTTGGGACAGGAGAGGAAAAACTGTTTTTT. Full variable domain (outside the CDR3, taken from reference TRBV9 and TRBJ1-4): DSGVTQTPKHLITATGQRVTLRCSPRSGDLSVYWYQQSLDQGLQFLIQYYNGEERAKGNILERFSAQQFPDLHSELNLSSLELGDSALYFCASSVGTGEEKLFFGSGTQLSVL.

The chain joins TRBV19 to TRBJ1-5; 7 nucleotides agree with TRBD1. The CDR3 sequence is 14 residues long. Per the germline V gene, CDR1 is LNHDA and CDR2 is SQIVND (reference sequence). V was pared by 4 bases and J by 4 bases, with 4 bases of the junction left unmatched. CDR3 amino acids: CASSNQGGNQPQHF. CDR3 DNA: TGTGCCAGTAGTAATCAGGGGGGTAATCAGCCCCAGCATTTT.

The chain has TRBV2 and TRBJ2-6, with a tentative D call TRBD1 (6 bases). Germline CDR1 is SNHLY and CDR2 is FYNNEI. The CDR3 runs to 15 residues. Trimming removed 7 bases at V and 2 bases at J, with 12 bases between. The CDR3 loop is CASNRVGPGANVLTF. The DNA of the CDR3 is TGTGCCAGCAACAGGGTGGGCCCTGGGGCCAACGTCCTGACTTTC.

This clone was counted a single time. The V and J genes are TRBV19 and TRBJ2-1; D may be TRBD2 (6 bases). The CDR3 is 13 amino acids. V lost 3 bases to trimming and J lost 5 bases, with 8 bases between them. Germline CDR1 reads LNHDA; CDR2 reads SQIVND (reference sequence). The CDR3 loop reads CASSIRGNNEQFF. CDR3 coding DNA: TGTGCCAGTAGTATCCGGGGGAACAATGAGCAGTTCTTC. The full variable domain, completed using reference TRBV19 and TRBJ2-1, is DGGITQSPKYLFRKEGQNVTLSCEQNLNHDAMYWYRQDPGQGLRLIYYSQIVNDFQKGDIAEGYSVSREKKESFPLTVTSAQKNPTAFYLCASSIRGNNEQFFGPGTRLTVL.

This sequence joins TRBV19 and TRBJ1-2, with TRBD1 matching over 8 bases. The CDR3 sequence is 14 residues long. Trimming removed 3 bases from V and 7 bases from J; junction bases left unmatched: 7. CDR1 and CDR2 from the germline V gene are LNHDA and SQIVND (reference sequence). The CDR3: CASSIGQGTRGYTF. Written as DNA, the CDR3 is TGTGCCAGTAGTATCGGACAGGGAACGCGTGGCTACACCTTC.

The chain couples TRBV30 to TRBJ1-6; TRBD1 might be the D (5 bases). CDR1 and CDR2 from the germline V gene are GTSNPN and SVGIG (reference sequence). Trimming pared 2 bases from V and 3 bases from J, leaving 11 bases between. The CDR3 has 15 amino acids. The CDR3 protein is CAWSKTGDYNSPLHF. DNA for the CDR3: TGTGCCTGGAGTAAAACAGGCGACTATAATTCACCCCTCCACTTT.

CDR3 nucleotide sequence: TGTGCCAGCAGCCAAGCCGGTGGCGCGGCTAATGAAAAACTGTTTTTT. This encodes CASSQAGGAANEKLFF. The chain is built from TRBV14 and TRBJ1-4; D is undetermined. The V end was cut by 1 base, the J end by 3 bases, with 12 bases between. The CDR3 extends over 16 amino acids. The germline CDR1 and CDR2 sequences are SGHDN and FVKESK. Using reference TRBV14 and TRBJ1-4 for the parts outside the CDR3, the full variable domain is EAGVTQFPSHSVIEKGQTVTLRCDPISGHDNLYWYRRVMGKEIKFLLHFVKESKQDESGMPNNRFLAERTGGTYSTLKVQPAELEDSGVYFCASSQAGGAANEKLFFGSGTQLSVL.

This clone occurred a few times. The rearrangement links TRBV5-1 to TRBJ1-2; D not certain. The CDR3 contains 12 residues. Germline V gene sequence: CDR1 SGHRS, CDR2 YFSETQ. V shed 7 bases and J shed 0 bases, with 7 bases lying between them. CDR3 bases: TGCGCCAGCGGCCTCTCTAACTATGGCTACACCTTC. Translation: CASGLSNYGYTF.

The gene calls are TRBV7-9 and TRBJ1-2; 7 bases are a match to TRBD1. The CDR3 has 13 residues. Losses at the gene ends were 2 bases for V and 7 bases for J; bases not matched to a gene: 4. From germline, CDR1 is SEHNR and CDR2 FQNEAQ (reference sequence). As DNA, the CDR3 is TGTGCCAGCAGCTTAAGGGACAGTAGTGGCTACACCTTC. This encodes CASSLRDSSGYTF.

The V gene is TRBV24-1, the J gene TRBJ2-2, with TRBD1 matching over 7 bases. V lost 4 bases to trimming and J lost 5 bases; unmatched junction nucleotides: 3. Germline values: CDR1 KGHDR, CDR2 SFDVKD. This CDR3 has 14 residues. CDR3 region: CATSELTGTGELFF. In nucleotides, the CDR3 is TGTGCCACCAGTGAGTTGACAGGGACCGGGGAGCTGTTTTTT.

The rearrangement joins TRBV11-2 to TRBJ1-2, with 9 nucleotides matching TRBD1. The germline V gene has CDR1 SGHAT and CDR2 FQNNGV. V lost 5 bases and J lost 8; bases outside the gene matches: 6. This CDR3 spans 13 amino acids. CDR3 nucleotides: TGTGCCAGCAGCAAAGGGACAGGGTACGGCTACACCTTC. Translation gives CASSKGTGYGYTF.

Notes on this clone: One end of the junction fails to match germline, which may point to a read error. The chain uses TRBV7-7 and TRBJ2-5, with TRBD2 matching 10 bases. From germline, CDR1 is SSHAT and CDR2 FNYEAQ (reference sequence). CDR3 length equals 15 residues. The CDR3 bases are TGTGCTAGCAGCTTAGGCCTAGCGGGGGTAGAGACCCAGTACTTC. Its translation: CASSLGLAGVETQYF.

This chain joins TRBV19 and TRBJ2-7; possibly TRBD2 for D (5 bases). Germline CDR1 reads LNHDA; CDR2 reads SQIVND (reference sequence). The CDR3 extends over 13 amino acids. Trimming took off 5 bases at V and 4 bases at J, with 12 bases between the two ends. For the CDR3, the DNA is TGTGCCAGTAGTTATAGCGAGGTTTACGAGCAGTACTTC. This translates into CASSYSEVYEQYF. Together with reference TRBV19 and TRBJ2-7, the CDR3 gives the full variable domain: DGGITQSPKYLFRKEGQNVTLSCEQNLNHDAMYWYRQDPGQGLRLIYYSQIVNDFQKGDIAEGYSVSREKKESFPLTVTSAQKNPTAFYLCASSYSEVYEQYFGPGTRLTVT.

This clone was observed a few times. This chain links TRBV19 with TRBJ1-5; weak D call: TRBD1 (5 bases). With 6 bases removed from V and 1 base from J, the gap between germline ends came to 10 bases. CDR3 size: 14 residues. Germline CDR1 reads LNHDA; CDR2 reads SQIVND (reference sequence). The CDR3: CASRTQVSNQPQHF. The CDR3 bases are TGTGCCAGTAGGACACAGGTGAGCAATCAGCCCCAGCATTTT. The entire variable domain, with the rest obtained from reference TRBV19 and TRBJ1-5, is as follows: DGGITQSPKYLFRKEGQNVTLSCEQNLNHDAMYWYRQDPGQGLRLIYYSQIVNDFQKGDIAEGYSVSREKKESFPLTVTSAQKNPTAFYLCASRTQVSNQPQHFGDGTRLSIL.

The chain is built from TRBV7-9 and TRBJ1-4; 11 nucleotides line up with TRBD1. The germline V gene encodes CDR1 SEHNR and CDR2 FQNEAQ (reference sequence). This CDR3 has 18 residues. V was clipped by 5 bases and J by 2 bases; unmatched bases: 10. CDR3 in amino acids: CASSARTGGRTTNEKLFF. The CDR3 DNA reads TGTGCCAGCAGCGCAAGGACAGGGGGCAGAACTACTAATGAAAAACTGTTTTTT.

The gene calls are TRBV5-1 and TRBJ2-1; D gene uncertain. CDR3 length: 14 amino acids. In germline, CDR1 is SGHRS, CDR2 YFSETQ. The V end was cut by 2 bases, the J end by 8 bases, with 14 bases between. Here the CDR3 reads CASSLQPAVDEQFF. The CDR3 region has the DNA TGCGCCAGCAGCTTACAGCCCGCCGTTGATGAGCAGTTCTTC.

V gene TRBV7-9 combines with J gene TRBJ2-5; 11 bases agree with TRBD2. J lost 1 base, V lost 0 bases, and 4 bases had no gene match. The CDR3 consists of 17 residues. Germline V gene data show CDR1 as SEHNR and CDR2 as FQNEAQ (reference sequence). The CDR3 nucleotides read TGTGCCAGCAGCTTAGCGAGTAGCGGGGGGGCCCAAGAGACCCAGTACTTC. Translated: CASSLASSGGAQETQYF.

The chain joins TRBV25-1 to TRBJ1-1; D may be TRBD1 (5 bases). V shed 4 bases and J shed 4 bases, with 13 bases lying between them. The length of the CDR3 is 14 residues. CDR1 and CDR2 (germline): MGHDK, SYGVNS. In DNA, the CDR3 is TGTGCCAGCAGTGGGATGGGGGGTGTCACTGAAGCTTTCTTT. Encoded protein: CASSGMGGVTEAFF.

V and J are TRBV25-1 and TRBJ2-6, with 9 bases identical to TRBD2. Germline CDR1 and CDR2: MGHDK and SYGVNS. This CDR3 region has 18 residues. Trimming took 1 base from V and 2 from J; bases not matched to a gene: 6. This CDR3 is CASSELASGIPGANVLTF. CDR3 in DNA: TGTGCCAGCAGTGAATTGGCTAGCGGGATCCCTGGGGCCAACGTCCTGACTTTC.

The V and J genes are TRBV5-4 and TRBJ2-3; 11 nucleotides line up with TRBD2. Trimming cost V 0 bases and J 6 bases; bases outside gene matches: 6. CDR3 size: 16 residues. CDR1 is SGHNT and CDR2 is YYREEE in the germline V gene (reference sequence). The CDR3 reads CASSLGLAGGEDTQYF. Written as DNA, the CDR3 is TGTGCCAGCAGCTTGGGTTTAGCGGGGGGGGAGGATACGCAGTATTTT.